Below are 21 T cell receptor beta chains sequenced from a single sample in a study of cytomegalovirus exposure and HLA in healthy donors. Vbeta (60) and Jbeta (13) primers were used in the PCR. Libraries were prepared by immunoSEQ multiplex PCR; TCRdb keeps only in-frame clonotypes and omits some of them. The sample carries fewer than 250,000 clones, approximately 83% recorded once. The sequenced material came from PBMCs. The receptor set was obtained from a boy between 2 and 10 years old in good health and CMV-seronegative.

V gene TRBV5-1 combines with J gene TRBJ2-1; TRBD2 agrees at 7 bases. After removal of 0 bases from V and 6 bases from J, the junction contained 9 bases not matched to a gene. Germline CDR1 SGHRS, CDR2 YFSETQ. The CDR3 runs 16 residues. Here the CDR3 reads CASSLEPRETGNEQFF. The CDR3 nucleotides are TGCGCCAGCAGCTTGGAACCGCGGGAGACGGGCAATGAGCAGTTCTTC.

The V gene is TRBV7-9, the J gene TRBJ2-1; possibly TRBD2 for D (6 bases). There are 11 residues in the CDR3. Germline V gives CDR1 SEHNR, CDR2 FQNEAQ (reference sequence). Trimming removed 4 bases at V and 15 bases at J, with 13 bases between. CDR3 nucleotide sequence: TGTGCCAGCAGCTCGCGGGGTACCGCGTTCTTC. Translation gives CASSSRGTAFF. Based on the CDR3 plus reference TRBV7-9 and TRBJ2-1, the full variable domain is DTGVSQNPRHKITKRGQNVTFRCDPISEHNRLYWYRQTLGQGPEFLTYFQNEAQLEKSRLLSDRFSAERPKGSFSTLEIQRTEQGDSAMYLCASSSRGTAFFGPGTRLTVL.

This clone has only one observation. This chain joins TRBV29-1 and TRBJ2-3; 7 bases align to TRBD1. The CDR3 is 13 residues long. Germline V gene sequence: CDR1 SQVTM, CDR2 ANQGSEA. V gave up 5 bases and J gave up 3 bases; unmatched junction bases: 5. The CDR3 is CSVSGQLTDTQYF. The CDR3 DNA reads TGCAGCGTTTCGGGACAGTTGACAGATACGCAGTATTTT.

This chain joins TRBV14 and TRBJ2-5; no firm D call. The germline CDR1 and CDR2 sequences are SGHDN and FVKESK. V gave up 4 bases and J gave up 5 bases, with 14 bases separating them. This CDR3 comprises 14 residues. The CDR3: CASSRALSVETQYF. The CDR3, as DNA: TGTGCCAGCAGCCGAGCGCTGAGTGTGGAGACCCAGTACTTC.

This clone was seen a few times. The V call is TRBV6-4, the J call TRBJ1-1, with D possibly TRBD1 on 5 matching bases. This CDR3 is 17 amino acids long. V lost 0 bases and J lost 0, with 14 bases in between. Germline-derived CDR1 and CDR2 are MRHNA and SNTAGT. DNA of the CDR3: TGTGCCAGCAGTGACTCGGGTAGGGGAAACATGAACACTGAAGCTTTCTTT. Its translation is CASSDSGRGNMNTEAFF.

This clone was detected once. The chain has TRBV19 and TRBJ2-7; 11 bases are shared with TRBD2. CDR3 length equals 17 residues. CDR1 is LNHDA and CDR2 is SQIVND in the germline V gene (reference sequence). V was clipped by 7 bases and J by 0 bases; unmatched bases: 11. CDR3 region: CASMGLAEASSSYEQYF. The CDR3 DNA sequence: TGTGCCAGTATGGGACTAGCGGAGGCTTCCTCCTCCTACGAGCAGTACTTC.

Only a few counts were recorded for this clone. The chain is built from TRBV10-1 and TRBJ2-2; 10 bases fit TRBD1. V lost 6 bases and J lost 3; bases outside the gene matches: 4. The CDR3 is made up of 15 amino acids. Germline assignment: CDR1 WNHNN and CDR2 SYGVQD (reference sequence). CDR3 sequence: CASREDRGDTGELFF. Here the CDR3 DNA reads TGCGCCAGCAGGGAGGACAGGGGGGACACCGGGGAGCTGTTTTTT.

The genes are TRBV6-5 and TRBJ2-5; 11 bases line up with TRBD2. This CDR3 is 16 amino acids long. Trimming cost V 0 bases and J 1 base; bases outside gene matches: 1. CDR1 is MNHEY, CDR2 SVGAGI, per germline. CDR3 amino acids: CASSYSTSGGQETQYF. The CDR3 DNA reads TGTGCCAGCAGTTACTCAACTAGCGGGGGCCAAGAGACCCAGTACTTC.

The J gene is TRBJ2-1, the V gene TRBV2, with 9 bases that match TRBD1. V lost 8 bases, J lost 1 base, and 3 bases stayed unmatched. This CDR3 is 14 amino acids long. Germline V gene data show CDR1 as SNHLY and CDR2 as FYNNEI. CDR3 coding DNA: TGTGCCAGCGGGACAGGGTCGTCCTACAATGAGCAGTTCTTC. Amino acid sequence: CASGTGSSYNEQFF.

This chain uses TRBV4-1 with TRBJ2-3, with TRBD2 as a possible D gene (5 bases). Trimming removed 2 bases at V and 2 bases at J, with 14 bases between. The CDR3 length is 16 residues. CDR1 is MGHRA, CDR2 YSYEKL, per germline. For the CDR3, the DNA is TGCGCCAGCAGCCAATGGACCAGCGGTTCCACAGATACGCAGTATTTT. It yields the protein CASSQWTSGSTDTQYF.

This clone was seen more than once but under ten times. The chain carries TRBV6-1 and TRBJ1-5, with 10 bases matching TRBD1. Germline assignment: CDR1 MNHNS and CDR2 SASEGT. The CDR3 has 13 amino acids. V was pared by 7 bases and J by 7 bases, with 4 bases of the junction left unmatched. The CDR3 sequence: CASIRTGGQPQHF. CDR3 nucleotide sequence: TGTGCCAGCATCCGGACAGGGGGACAGCCCCAGCATTTT.

This clone was seen only a few times. The chain employs TRBV4-1 and TRBJ1-2, with D possibly TRBD1 on 6 matching bases. The CDR3 totals 15 residues. V lost 0 bases to trimming and J lost 1 base, with 9 bases between them. The germline CDR1 and CDR2 sequences are MGHRA and YSYEKL. Written as DNA, the CDR3 is TGCGCCAGCAGCCAAGAAGGGACAAATAACTATGGCTACACCTTC. Residues: CASSQEGTNNYGYTF.

This clone has just a few counts. The V gene is TRBV30, the J gene TRBJ1-1; possibly TRBD1 for D (6 bases). Germline assignment: CDR1 GTSNPN and CDR2 SVGIG (reference sequence). The CDR3 covers 13 residues. Trimming took 1 base from V and 11 from J, leaving 17 bases between them. CDR3: CAWSDRAPSLAFF. As DNA, the CDR3 is TGTGCCTGGAGTGACAGGGCACCGTCGTTGGCTTTCTTT.

CDR3 DNA: TGTGCCAGCAGCGTAGTAGGGGGGGCGTCGAACACCGGGGAGCTGTTTTTT. It codes for CASSVVGGASNTGELFF. V is TRBV9 and J is TRBJ2-2; tentatively, D is TRBD2 (7 bases). This CDR3 is 17 amino acids long. Trimming cost V 0 bases and J 0 bases, with 12 bases left between them. Germline V lookup: CDR1 SGDLS, CDR2 YYNGEE. The whole variable domain, filled in from reference TRBV9 and TRBJ2-2, reads DSGVTQTPKHLITATGQRVTLRCSPRSGDLSVYWYQQSLDQGLQFLIQYYNGEERAKGNILERFSAQQFPDLHSELNLSSLELGDSALYFCASSVVGGASNTGELFFGEGSRLTVL.

The gene calls are TRBV7-8 and TRBJ1-5, with 8 bases identical to TRBD1. V shed 1 base, J shed 7 bases, and the junction held 6 bases outside the gene matches. CDR3 length: 15 amino acids. Germline loops: CDR1 SGHVS, CDR2 FQNEAQ. CDR3 bases: TGTGCCAGCAGCTTAGTCCAGGGGGCAGGGCAGCCCCAGCATTTT. This encodes CASSLVQGAGQPQHF.

The rearrangement uses TRBV18 and TRBJ2-5, with unresolved D. Germline V lookup: CDR1 KGHSH, CDR2 LQKENI. The CDR3 is 14 residues long. V was shortened by 1 base and J by 4 bases, with 10 bases between the two germline ends. CDR3 coding DNA: TGTGCCAGCTCACCACTTGAGGTCGGAGAGACCCAGTACTTC. The encoded protein is CASSPLEVGETQYF.

V usage is TRBV21-1 and J usage is TRBJ1-4. TRBV21-1 has pseudogene status. The CDR3 covers 15 residues. CDR3 amino acids: CASSSPDSSGEKLFF. DNA for the CDR3: TGTGCCAGCAGCTCCCCGGACTCTTCAGGCGAAAAACTGTTTTTT.

The chain links TRBV9 to TRBJ2-1, with a weak D call TRBD2 (6 bases). The CDR3 has 14 residues. Trimming removed 2 bases at V and 4 bases at J, with 10 bases between. Germline V gives CDR1 SGDLS, CDR2 YYNGEE. Here the CDR3 DNA reads TGTGCCAGCAGCGTGGGGACTCTATACAATGAGCAGTTCTTC. Translating gives CASSVGTLYNEQFF.

The V gene is TRBV19, the J gene TRBJ2-1; 9 bases agree with TRBD2. The CDR3 is 12 residues long. Germline trimming cut 8 bases from V and 7 bases from J; bases unmatched to any gene: 3. CDR1 and CDR2 from the germline V gene are LNHDA and SQIVND (reference sequence). CDR3 amino acids: CASGSGRNEQFF. CDR3 bases: TGTGCCAGTGGTAGCGGGAGAAATGAGCAGTTCTTC.

This sequence joins TRBV25-1 and TRBJ2-3; TRBD1 matches 7 bases. This CDR3 has 14 residues. Germline loops: CDR1 MGHDK, CDR2 SYGVNS. J gave up 3 bases and V 5 bases, and 5 bases lay outside the gene matches. DNA of the CDR3: TGTGCCAGCAGTCTGCCAGGGGGAACAGATACGCAGTATTTT. It specifies CASSLPGGTDTQYF.

The V gene is TRBV15, the J gene TRBJ2-1; 10 nucleotides match TRBD2. The germline CDR1 and CDR2 sequences are LNHNV and YYDKDF (reference sequence). There are 16 residues in the CDR3. J gave up 5 bases and V 2 bases, and 6 bases lay outside the gene matches. CDR3 coding DNA: TGTGCCACCAGCAGACGCCGGACTAGCGGACACAATGAGCAGTTCTTC. It specifies CATSRRRTSGHNEQFF.